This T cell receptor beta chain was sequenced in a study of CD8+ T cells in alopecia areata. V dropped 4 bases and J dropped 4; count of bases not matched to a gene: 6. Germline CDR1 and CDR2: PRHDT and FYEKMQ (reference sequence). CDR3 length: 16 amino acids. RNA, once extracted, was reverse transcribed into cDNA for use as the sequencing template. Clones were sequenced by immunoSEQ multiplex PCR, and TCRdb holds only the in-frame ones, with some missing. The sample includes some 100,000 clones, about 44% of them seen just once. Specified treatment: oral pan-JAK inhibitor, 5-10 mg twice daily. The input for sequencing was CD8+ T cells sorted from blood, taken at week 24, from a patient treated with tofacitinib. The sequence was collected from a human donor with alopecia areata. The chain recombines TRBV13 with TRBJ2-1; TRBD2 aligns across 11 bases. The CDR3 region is CASSSPGLAEYNEQFF. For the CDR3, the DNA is TGTGCCAGCAGCTCTCCGGGACTAGCGGAATACAATGAGCAGTTCTTC.